The 19 T cell receptor beta chains below all came from one sample that was sequenced in a study of technical replicates of blood from several donors. Clones were read by immunoSEQ multiplex PCR, and TCRdb kept only the in-frame ones, dropping some. The data show under 85,000 clones, about 92% seen once. Sample: T cells isolated from PBMCs. These TCRs come from a human donor in good health.

This sequence joins TRBV5-5 and TRBJ1-2; 8 positions agree with TRBD1. Germline CDR1 is SGHKS and CDR2 is YYEKEE (reference sequence). After removal of 4 bases from V and 3 bases from J, the junction contained 11 bases not matched to a gene. The CDR3 is made up of 16 amino acids. For the CDR3, the DNA is TGTGCCAGCAGCCCATTCTCAGGGGGCAGATACTATGGCTACACCTTC. As protein: CASSPFSGGRYYGYTF.

The CDR3 loop reads CATAGGSDTQYF. CDR3 nucleotide sequence: TGTGCCACCGCGGGGGGTTCAGATACGCAGTATTTT. The rearrangement uses TRBV18 and TRBJ2-3; 8 bases are shared with TRBD2. The trim removed 10 bases at V and 4 bases at J, leaving 4 bases unmatched. The CDR3 is made up of 12 amino acids. Germline lookup yields CDR1 KGHSH and CDR2 LQKENI.

The chain joins TRBV2 to TRBJ2-7; 7 bases agree with TRBD1. The V gene end was trimmed by 9 bases and the J gene end by 3 bases; junction bases not matched to a gene: 5. The CDR3 runs to 12 residues. Germline values: CDR1 SNHLY, CDR2 FYNNEI. The CDR3 loop reads CASRDSHYEQYF. CDR3 DNA sequence: TGTGCCAGTAGGGACAGCCACTACGAGCAGTACTTC.

The V and J genes are TRBV5-4 and TRBJ1-1, with TRBD1 identical over 8 bases. This CDR3 is built from 12 residues. V shed 4 bases, J shed 8 bases, and the junction held 4 bases outside the gene matches. Germline assignment: CDR1 SGHNT and CDR2 YYREEE (reference sequence). This CDR3 is CASSGGTGEAFF. The CDR3 DNA is TGTGCCAGCAGCGGGGGGACAGGAGAAGCTTTCTTT.

The chain employs TRBV5-1 and TRBJ1-1; 9 nucleotides match TRBD1. With V trimmed by 5 bases and J by 0 bases, 5 bases remained unmatched. Germline V gives CDR1 SGHRS, CDR2 YFSETQ. CDR3 size: 15 residues. This CDR3 is CASSRDRELNTEAFF. DNA of the CDR3: TGCGCCAGCAGTAGGGACAGGGAACTGAACACTGAAGCTTTCTTT.

This chain links TRBV11-1 with TRBJ2-3; 7 bases are shared with TRBD2. The germline gives CDR1 SGHAT, CDR2 FQDESV (reference sequence). Trimming at V came to 2 bases and at J to 6 bases, leaving 14 bases not matched to a gene. This CDR3 has 17 amino acids. This CDR3 is CASSLLSGGSTFDTQYF. Written as DNA, the CDR3 is TGTGCCAGCAGCTTATTGTCAGGCGGGAGTACCTTCGATACGCAGTATTTT.

The chain joins TRBV7-8 to TRBJ2-3; 11 nucleotides match TRBD2. The V and J ends lost 2 bases and 6 bases, in that order; junction bases with no gene match: 7. This CDR3 has 16 residues. Germline V gene data show CDR1 as SGHVS and CDR2 as FQNEAQ. CDR3 sequence (DNA): TGTGCCAGCAGCTTATATAGCGGGAGGGCTTTTGATACGCAGTATTTT. This codes for CASSLYSGRAFDTQYF.

The chain couples TRBV4-3 to TRBJ1-4; D is perhaps TRBD1 (5 bases). V was clipped by 11 bases and J by 8 bases, with 24 bases between them. CDR3 length equals 15 residues. Germline V gives CDR1 LGHNA, CDR2 YSLEER. The CDR3 loop is CAAQQGGTSREKLFF. In DNA form, the CDR3 reads TGCGCCGCGCAGCAGGGCGGGACCTCGAGAGAAAAACTGTTTTTT.

The rearrangement uses TRBV9 and TRBJ2-3; 7 positions agree with TRBD2. The J segment lost 5 bases and the V segment lost 1 base, leaving 1 base of the junction unmatched. Germline CDR1 and CDR2: SGDLS and YYNGEE. The CDR3 runs 13 residues. Written as DNA, the CDR3 is TGTGCCAGCAGCGTATCGGGGGGAGATACGCAGTATTTT. This encodes CASSVSGGDTQYF.

This rearrangement joins TRBV7-9 to TRBJ1-2, with 8 nucleotides matching TRBD1. CDR1 and CDR2 from the germline V gene are SEHNR and FQNEAQ (reference sequence). The CDR3 loop spans 14 amino acids. V dropped 6 bases and J dropped 3; count of bases not matched to a gene: 6. The CDR3 DNA follows: TGTGCCAGCAGTCTACAGGGGGGCCACTATGGCTACACCTTC. Translation gives CASSLQGGHYGYTF.

The V gene is TRBV7-2, the J gene TRBJ2-5; TRBD2 matches 10 bases. The CDR3 loop spans 16 amino acids. Per the germline V gene, CDR1 is SGHTA and CDR2 is FQGNSA. Trimming took 5 bases from V and 0 from J; bases not matched to a gene: 6. CDR3 nucleotide sequence: TGTGCCAGCAGCAAGAAGACTAGCGGGTACCAAGAGACCCAGTACTTC. Amino acids: CASSKKTSGYQETQYF.

The chain uses TRBV5-1 and TRBJ2-3; a weak D match, TRBD2 (6 bases). This CDR3 spans 15 amino acids. Germline loops: CDR1 SGHRS, CDR2 YFSETQ. V was clipped by 2 bases and J by 0 bases, with 10 bases between them. CDR3 region: CASSFNSGSTDTQYF. In DNA, the CDR3 is TGCGCCAGCAGCTTTAATAGCGGTAGCACAGATACGCAGTATTTT.

This clone came up once. The chain links TRBV6-5 to TRBJ2-7; the match to TRBD1 covers 8 bases. Germline V gives CDR1 MNHEY, CDR2 SVGAGI. The trim removed 9 bases at V and 5 bases at J, leaving 15 bases unmatched. The CDR3 is 15 residues long. The chain's CDR3 is CASRSLSGGGNEQYF. The CDR3 bases are TGTGCCAGTAGGAGTCTGTCAGGGGGCGGCAACGAGCAGTACTTC.

V is TRBV18 and J is TRBJ2-3, with a possible D match to TRBD2 (5 bases). The germline CDR1 and CDR2 sequences are KGHSH and LQKENI. V lost 0 bases, J lost 4 bases, and 8 bases lay in between. The CDR3 spans 14 residues. In DNA, the CDR3 is TGTGCCAGCTCACCACCGCCGGGATCAGATACGCAGTATTTT. This encodes CASSPPPGSDTQYF.

This chain joins TRBV10-3 and TRBJ2-1, with 7 bases fitting TRBD2. The trim removed 3 bases at V and 6 bases at J, leaving 5 bases unmatched. The CDR3 runs to 14 residues. CDR1 and CDR2 (germline): ENHRY, SYGVKD. CDR3 sequence reads: CAISDGGRLNEQFF. The CDR3 coding sequence is TGTGCCATCAGTGACGGCGGGAGACTCAATGAGCAGTTCTTC.

J is TRBJ2-7 and V is TRBV7-2; 11 bases line up with TRBD1. The ends lost 5 bases at V and 0 bases at J; junction bases unmatched: 9. This CDR3 spans 17 amino acids. Germline V CDR1 and CDR2: SGHTA, FQGNSA. In DNA, the CDR3 is TGTGCCAGCAGCCGGGACAGGGGGAGATTTAGCTCCTACGAGCAGTACTTC. Amino acids: CASSRDRGRFSSYEQYF.

This chain links TRBV7-2 with TRBJ2-1; D unclear. Trimming left V 5 bases short and J 9 bases short, with 8 bases between. Germline CDR1 is SGHTA and CDR2 is FQGNSA. The length of the CDR3 is 11 residues. The chain's CDR3 is CASSNQREQFF. The DNA of the CDR3 is TGTGCCAGCAGCAACCAGCGTGAGCAGTTCTTC.

J is TRBJ2-3 and V is TRBV19, with a possible D match to TRBD2 (5 bases). The germline gives CDR1 LNHDA, CDR2 SQIVND (reference sequence). This CDR3 contains 13 residues. The ends were cut back, 3 bases at V and 4 bases at J, with 8 bases in the middle. The CDR3 DNA reads as TGTGCCAGTAGTATCCCCGGGGCAGATACGCAGTATTTT. This translates into CASSIPGADTQYF.

This chain uses TRBV19 with TRBJ2-5; possibly TRBD2 for D (5 bases). The V gene's germline CDR1 is LNHDA and CDR2 SQIVND (reference sequence). The CDR3 covers 17 residues. V lost 3 bases and J 2 bases, leaving 19 bases between the germline ends. This chain's CDR3 is CASSIWFGGYHQETQYF. CDR3 sequence (DNA): TGTGCCAGTAGTATTTGGTTTGGAGGTTACCATCAAGAGACCCAGTACTTC.